This T cell receptor beta chain was sequenced in a study of blood T cells in healthy people across ages. Regarding the study as a whole: While age rose, TCR beta diversity per million T cells dropped in a roughly linear way. Long-lived and aged donors differed, with more naive CD4+ cells and higher diversity in the long-lived.

From germline, CDR1 is DFQATT and CDR2 SNEGSKA (reference sequence). The CDR3 length is 14 residues. The J segment lost 4 bases and the V segment lost 8 bases, leaving 11 bases of the junction unmatched. A sample-barcoded 5' primer and a J-beta primer mix were used in a second PCR of about 7 to 11 cycles. TCRdb redid the calling of the 5' RACE reads with MiXCR, one entry per CDR3 protein. This sample has 1.5 million to 2 million distinct CDR3 sequences; almost 35% occur once, and the top ten carry around 10%. The authors extracted at least 5 micrograms of total RNA per sample. This clonotype has ten or more counts. The antigen is unknown.

This chain connects TRBV20-1 to TRBJ1-1; 9 bases fit TRBD1. The TCR originated in a woman aged 25 to 39 in good health. Sequenced input: blood. CDR3 coding DNA: TGCAGTTCCCCCAGGGACAGGGTAAGCACTGAAGCTTTCTTT. Protein: CSSPRDRVSTEAFF.